A single sample is the source of the 3 T cell receptor beta chains below, sequenced in a study of regulatory T cells in long-lasting Graves disease. Time point denoted: persistent/refractory GD, antithyroid drugs over 5 years with positive TRAb. PBMCs provided the RNA from which the TCR library was made. The TCR beta library used iRepertoire HTBI primers with Arm-PCR amplification of CDR3. TCRdb fed the multiplex PCR reads into MiXCR, producing one record per CDR3 protein. The table shows about 470,000 distinct CDR3 sequences, with more than 20% occurring only once. The sample consisted of peripheral blood mononuclear cells (PBMCs), taken when the disease was refractory, from a patient treated with antithyroid drugs. The receptors shown here come from a female donor with Graves disease.

This clonotype occurred many times. The rearrangement uses TRBV30 and TRBJ2-7, with 11 bases matching TRBD2. Germline-derived CDR1 and CDR2 are GTSNPN and SVGIG (reference sequence). V lost 5 bases to trimming and J lost 5 bases; unmatched junction nucleotides: 8. This CDR3 has 14 residues. CDR3 sequence reads: CAWQTSGRVHEQYF. CDR3 coding DNA: TGTGCCTGGCAAACTAGCGGGAGAGTCCACGAGCAGTACTTC.

This chain uses TRBV15 with TRBJ1-1; no reliable D call. This CDR3 spans 12 amino acids. The V end lost 5 bases, the J end lost 0 bases, and 4 bases lay between the germline ends. Germline values: CDR1 LNHNV, CDR2 YYDKDF (reference sequence). CDR3 coding DNA: TGTGCCACCAGCCGTCTGAACACTGAAGCTTTCTTT. As protein: CATSRLNTEAFF.

This clonotype appeared many times. V is TRBV12-3 or TRBV12-4 and J is TRBJ2-2; no clear D. The CDR3 extends over 10 amino acids. The V and J ends lost 8 bases and 6 bases respectively, with 4 bases between them. The CDR3 sequence: CASYSGELFF. CDR3 nucleotides: TGTGCCAGCTATTCCGGGGAGCTGTTTTTT.